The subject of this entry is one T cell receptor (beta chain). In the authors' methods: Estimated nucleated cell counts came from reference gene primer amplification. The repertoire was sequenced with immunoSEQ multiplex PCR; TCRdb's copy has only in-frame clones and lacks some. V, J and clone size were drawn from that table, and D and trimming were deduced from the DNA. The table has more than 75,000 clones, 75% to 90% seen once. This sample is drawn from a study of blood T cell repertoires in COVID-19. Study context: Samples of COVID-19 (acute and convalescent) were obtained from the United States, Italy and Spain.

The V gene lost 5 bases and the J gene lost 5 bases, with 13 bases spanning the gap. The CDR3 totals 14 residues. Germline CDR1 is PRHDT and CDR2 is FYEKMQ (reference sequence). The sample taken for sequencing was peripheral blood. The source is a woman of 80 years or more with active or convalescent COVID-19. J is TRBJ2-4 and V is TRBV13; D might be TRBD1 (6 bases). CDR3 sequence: CASSPQDRQNIQYF. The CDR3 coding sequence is TGTGCCAGCAGCCCTCAGGACAGACAAAACATTCAGTACTTC. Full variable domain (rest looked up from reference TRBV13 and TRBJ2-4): AAGVIQSPRHLIKEKRETATLKCYPIPRHDTVYWYQQGPGQDPQFLISFYEKMQSDKGSIPDRFSAQQFSDYHSELNMSSLELGDSALYFCASSPQDRQNIQYFGAGTRLSVL.